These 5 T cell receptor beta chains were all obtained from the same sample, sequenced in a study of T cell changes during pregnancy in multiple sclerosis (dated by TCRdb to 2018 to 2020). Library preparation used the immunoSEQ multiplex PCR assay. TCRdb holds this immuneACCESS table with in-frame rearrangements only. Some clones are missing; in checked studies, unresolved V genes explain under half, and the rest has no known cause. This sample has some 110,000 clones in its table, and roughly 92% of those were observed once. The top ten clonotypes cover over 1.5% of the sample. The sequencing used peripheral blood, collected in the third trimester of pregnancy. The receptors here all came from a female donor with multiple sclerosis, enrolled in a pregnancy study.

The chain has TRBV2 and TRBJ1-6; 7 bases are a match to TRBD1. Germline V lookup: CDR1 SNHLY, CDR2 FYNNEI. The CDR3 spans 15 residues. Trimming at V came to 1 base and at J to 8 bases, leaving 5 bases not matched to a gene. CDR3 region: CASSEGGQLYSPLHF. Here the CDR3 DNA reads TGTGCCAGCAGTGAAGGGGGACAGCTTTATTCACCCCTCCACTTT.

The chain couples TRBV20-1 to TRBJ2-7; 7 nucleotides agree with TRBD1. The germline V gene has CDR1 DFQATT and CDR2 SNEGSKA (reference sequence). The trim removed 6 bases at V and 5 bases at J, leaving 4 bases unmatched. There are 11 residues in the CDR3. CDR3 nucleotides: TGCAGTGCAGGGACAGCTCACGAGCAGTACTTC. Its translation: CSAGTAHEQYF.

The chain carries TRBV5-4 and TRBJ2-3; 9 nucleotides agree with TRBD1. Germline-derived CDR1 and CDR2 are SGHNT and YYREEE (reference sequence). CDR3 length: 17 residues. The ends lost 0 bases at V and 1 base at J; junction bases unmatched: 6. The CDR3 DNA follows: TGTGCCAGCAGCTTGGGGGAGGACAGGGGTGGCACAGATACGCAGTATTTT. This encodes CASSLGEDRGGTDTQYF.

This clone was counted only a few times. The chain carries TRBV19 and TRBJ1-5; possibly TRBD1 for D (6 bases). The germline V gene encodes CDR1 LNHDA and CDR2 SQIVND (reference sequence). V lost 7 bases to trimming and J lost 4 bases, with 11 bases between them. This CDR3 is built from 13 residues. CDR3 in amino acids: CASKGGGNQPQHF. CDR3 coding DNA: TGTGCCAGTAAGGGAGGGGGGAATCAGCCCCAGCATTTT.

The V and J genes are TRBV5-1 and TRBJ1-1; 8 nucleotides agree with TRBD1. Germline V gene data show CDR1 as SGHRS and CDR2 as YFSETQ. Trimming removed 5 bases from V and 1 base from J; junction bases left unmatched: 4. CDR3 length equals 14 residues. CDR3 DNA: TGCGCCAGCAGGCTGGACAGGGCGAACACTGAAGCTTTCTTT. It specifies CASRLDRANTEAFF.